These 16 T cell receptor beta chains were all obtained from the same sample, sequenced in a study of blood T cell repertoires in COVID-19. Profiled with immunoSEQ multiplex PCR; TCRdb holds only in-frame clones, not every one. This sample has some 400,000 clones, with 70% to 85% found just once. What was sequenced was peripheral blood. These receptors all come from a human donor with acute or convalescent COVID-19. The donor label of this sample is uncertain.

The V gene is TRBV6-5, the J gene TRBJ1-5; D gene unclear. CDR1 and CDR2 (germline): MNHEY, SVGAGI. V was pared by 6 bases and J by 1 base, with 13 bases between. The CDR3 is made up of 15 amino acids. CDR3 protein: CASRSWEGSNQPQHF. The CDR3 bases are TGTGCCAGCAGATCATGGGAGGGAAGCAATCAGCCCCAGCATTTT.

This chain joins TRBV29-1 and TRBJ2-1; tentatively, D is TRBD1 (6 bases). The germline V gene encodes CDR1 SQVTM and CDR2 ANQGSEA. Deletions cut 1 base from V and 8 bases from J, with 18 bases between. The CDR3 totals 15 residues. CDR3 in amino acids: CSVEGQVLERDEQFF. The DNA of the CDR3 is TGCAGCGTTGAAGGACAGGTGTTGGAACGGGATGAGCAGTTCTTC.

This chain links TRBV9 with TRBJ2-1; 8 positions match TRBD2. The V gene's germline CDR1 is SGDLS and CDR2 YYNGEE. CDR3 length: 18 residues. J was trimmed by 2 bases and V by 0 bases; bases with no gene match: 10. CDR3 sequence (DNA): TGTGCCAGCAGCGTAGTTCTGGGGGGGCGGGAGGCCTACAATGAGCAGTTCTTC. Translating it yields CASSVVLGGREAYNEQFF. Based on the CDR3 plus reference TRBV9 and TRBJ2-1, the full variable domain is DSGVTQTPKHLITATGQRVTLRCSPRSGDLSVYWYQQSLDQGLQFLIQYYNGEERAKGNILERFSAQQFPDLHSELNLSSLELGDSALYFCASSVVLGGREAYNEQFFGPGTRLTVL.

The sample holds one count of this clone. The chain joins TRBV2 to TRBJ2-3; D perhaps matches TRBD2 (6 bases). This CDR3 comprises 15 residues. In germline, CDR1 is SNHLY, CDR2 FYNNEI. The V end lost 6 bases, the J end lost 8 bases, and 21 bases lay between the germline ends. CDR3 sequence reads: CASSLLAPPSGTQYF. In nucleotides, the CDR3 is TGTGCCAGCAGCTTACTAGCACCGCCCTCTGGTACGCAGTATTTT.

This clone was found a few times. The genes are TRBV6-5 and TRBJ2-2, with 8 bases lining up with TRBD1. The CDR3 extends over 15 amino acids. Germline V gives CDR1 MNHEY, CDR2 SVGAGI. After removal of 6 bases from V and 5 bases from J, the junction contained 8 bases not matched to a gene. The CDR3 spells CASSPGQGVTGELFF. The CDR3 bases are TGTGCCAGCAGCCCCGGACAGGGTGTGACCGGGGAGCTGTTTTTT.

The chain carries TRBV2 and TRBJ1-2; 9 nucleotides align to TRBD1. In germline, CDR1 is SNHLY, CDR2 FYNNEI. The V segment lost 6 bases and the J segment 7 bases; nucleotides outside the gene matches: 9. The CDR3 sequence is 14 residues long. The CDR3 region has the DNA TGTGCCAGCAGGGGGGACAGGGTAGTGTCTGGCTACACCTTC. It specifies CASRGDRVVSGYTF.

The V gene is TRBV7-6, the J gene TRBJ2-1; 7 bases line up with TRBD2. The V gene's germline CDR1 is SGHVS and CDR2 FNYEAQ. The CDR3 totals 15 residues. Losses at the gene ends were 1 base for V and 3 bases for J; bases not matched to a gene: 3. CDR3 DNA sequence: TGTGCCAGCAGCTTAGTGACGGGGGGCTACAATGAGCAGTTCTTC. Translation gives CASSLVTGGYNEQFF.

J is TRBJ1-1 and V is TRBV4-1; D call uncertain. The germline CDR1 and CDR2 sequences are MGHRA and YSYEKL. This CDR3 region has 13 residues. Trimming removed 3 bases from V and 4 bases from J, with 9 bases in between. CDR3 loop: CASSQQAPTEAFF. The CDR3 DNA follows: TGCGCCAGCAGCCAGCAGGCTCCCACTGAAGCTTTCTTT.

Only a few counts were recorded for this clone. CDR3 DNA: TGCAGCGTTAGGCTGGGCTCGAGCTCCTACAATGAGCAGTTCTTC. This translates into CSVRLGSSSYNEQFF. The V call is TRBV29-1, the J call TRBJ2-1; D remains ambiguous. V gave up 5 bases and J gave up 0 bases, with 14 bases separating them. Germline CDR1 SQVTM, CDR2 ANQGSEA. CDR3 size: 15 residues.

The rearrangement links TRBV28 to TRBJ1-2; D is undetermined. Trimming took 1 base from V and 3 from J, leaving 6 bases between them. The CDR3 runs to 13 residues. Germline loops: CDR1 MDHEN, CDR2 SYDVKM. The CDR3: CASSLLRDYGYTF. CDR3 DNA: TGTGCCAGCAGTTTATTACGCGACTATGGCTACACCTTC.

This sequence joins TRBV27 and TRBJ1-6; 7 bases are shared with TRBD1. This CDR3 has 17 amino acids. The V gene's germline CDR1 is MNHEY and CDR2 SMNVEV (reference sequence). With V trimmed by 2 bases and J by 8 bases, 12 bases remained unmatched. This chain's CDR3 is CASSLRYRDSSYSPLHF. The CDR3 DNA is TGTGCCAGCAGTTTACGATACCGGGACAGCAGTTATTCACCCCTCCACTTT.

The V gene is TRBV3-1 (or the pseudogene TRBV3-2), the J gene TRBJ1-2; no clear D. This CDR3 spans 15 amino acids. Germline CDR1 and CDR2: LGHDT and YNNKEL (reference sequence). V lost 6 bases and J 6 bases, leaving 20 bases between the germline ends. CDR3 DNA: TGTGCCAGCAGACCTACGGGTTCCGGGTTACATGGCTACACCTTC. Translating gives CASRPTGSGLHGYTF.

The chain carries TRBV6-6 and TRBJ1-5; weak D call: TRBD1 (6 bases). CDR1 and CDR2 (germline): MNHNY, SVGAGI (reference sequence). V was pared by 6 bases and J by 4 bases, with 16 bases between. The CDR3 spans 15 residues. CDR3 nucleotide sequence: TGTGCCAGCAGCCCTGGACAGCCACTAAATCAGCCCCAGCATTTT. This gives the protein CASSPGQPLNQPQHF.

This clone has only one observation. The chain recombines TRBV4-1 with TRBJ1-3, with a tentative D call TRBD1 (5 bases). V lost 7 bases to trimming and J lost 2 bases, with 15 bases between them. Per the germline V gene, CDR1 is MGHRA and CDR2 is YSYEKL. The CDR3 extends over 15 amino acids. The CDR3 bases are TGCGCCAGCACCCAGGGAGTAGGCGCTGGAAACACCATATATTTT. Translation: CASTQGVGAGNTIYF.

This clone came up a few times. This same CDR3 is encoded by further DNA sequences in the sample. This chain uses TRBV19 with TRBJ2-5; 8 bases map to TRBD2. The CDR3 is made up of 12 amino acids. Germline CDR1 LNHDA, CDR2 SQIVND (reference sequence). J gave up 4 bases and V 6 bases, and 1 base lay outside the gene matches. This chain's CDR3 is CASRLAGETQYF. For the CDR3, the DNA is TGTGCCAGTAGGCTAGCGGGAGAGACCCAGTACTTC.

The rearrangement links TRBV4-1 to TRBJ2-7; 9 bases agree with TRBD1. The CDR3 length is 16 residues. J was trimmed by 3 bases and V by 3 bases; bases with no gene match: 9. Per germline, CDR1 MGHRA and CDR2 YSYEKL. The CDR3 DNA is TGCGCCAGCAGCCAGGCACCGGGACAGGGATTCTACGAGCAGTACTTC. Protein product: CASSQAPGQGFYEQYF.